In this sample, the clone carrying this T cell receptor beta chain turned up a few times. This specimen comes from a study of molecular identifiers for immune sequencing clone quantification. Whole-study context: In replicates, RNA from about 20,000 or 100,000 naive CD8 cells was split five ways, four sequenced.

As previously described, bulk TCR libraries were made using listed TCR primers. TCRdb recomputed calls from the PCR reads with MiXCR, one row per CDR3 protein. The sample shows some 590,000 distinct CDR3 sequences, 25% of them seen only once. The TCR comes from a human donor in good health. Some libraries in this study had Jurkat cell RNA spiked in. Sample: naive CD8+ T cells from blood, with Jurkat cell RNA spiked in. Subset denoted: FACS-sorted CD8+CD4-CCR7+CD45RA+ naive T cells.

CDR3 coding DNA: TGTGCCAGCAGCCCCAGGACAGGGGCTGGGGAGACCCAGTACTTC. It yields the protein CASSPRTGAGETQYF. The V and J genes are TRBV7-6 and TRBJ2-5, with TRBD1 matching 9 bases. The junction had 9 bases not matched to a gene; V was cut back by 5 bases and J by 5 bases. Germline assignment: CDR1 SGHVS and CDR2 FNYEAQ. This CDR3 is 15 amino acids long.